This T cell receptor (beta chain) comes out of a study of OX40 agonist ivuxolimab in advanced cancers. Across the study: While on treatment, patients had intravenous ivuxolimab at 0.01 to 10 mg/kg every 2 weeks. Two cutaneous melanoma patients and one hepatocellular carcinoma patient, three in all, had partial responses. Study-level points and caveats: Clonal expansion was seen in CD4+ and CD8+ blood T cells by week 6 at 0.1 to 3.0 mg/kg.

With respect to this clone: Its antigen is unidentified.

The germline CDR1 and CDR2 sequences are SGHRS and YFSETQ. With 4 bases clipped from V and 5 bases from J, the junction kept 6 bases outside the gene matches. The length of the CDR3 is 14 residues. Measured with immunoSEQ multiplex PCR; TCRdb has only the in-frame clones, and not every one. The sample includes some 70,000 clones, around nine tenths of them seen just once. This material consisted of CD4+ or CD8+ T cells sorted from blood, taken in a trial of the OX40 agonist ivuxolimab. The V gene is TRBV5-1, the J gene TRBJ2-5, with 9 bases matching TRBD2. The receptor's source is an adult with an advanced solid tumor such as melanoma, head and neck, liver or kidney cancer. The CDR3 coding sequence is TGCGCCAGCAGCCGGACTAGCGCGGTGGAGACCCAGTACTTC. Its translation: CASSRTSAVETQYF.